This is a list of T cell receptor beta chains from one sample in a study of blood T cell repertoires in COVID-19. This table comes from immunoSEQ multiplex PCR, and its TCRdb copy is limited to in-frame clones, with some not included. This table holds some 300,000 clones, approximately 90% found once. The sequencing input was peripheral blood. The receptors come from a woman between 45 and 60 years old with COVID-19, enrolled during active disease. The CDR3 runs from the conserved cysteine through the conserved F or W.

j_gene,v_gene,CDR3aa
TRBJ1-4,TRBV15,CATSRDRQGNEKLFF
TRBJ1-1,TRBV4-3,CASSQAGAGNTEAFF
TRBJ1-1,TRBV30,CAWSVQAPRVGGRTFF
TRBJ1-1,TRBV19,CASSIGQGEAGTEAFF
TRBJ1-1,TRBV4-2,CASSHMPRGTEAFF
TRBJ2-7,TRBV5-1,CASSLTGSSEQYF
TRBJ2-7,TRBV3-1/TRBV3-2,CASSQGTARGEQYF
TRBJ2-1,TRBV28,CASRPPSGRWRNEQFF
TRBJ2-3,TRBV20-1,CSASGTGERDTQYF
TRBJ2-7,TRBV4-3,CASSQDTGGIYEQYF
TRBJ2-1,TRBV4-3,CASSQSGRYEQFF
TRBJ2-2,TRBV5-1,CASNPSASGRAGRAGELFF
TRBJ2-7,TRBV18,CASSPRAYEQYF
TRBJ2-1,TRBV9,CASSVDSYNEQFF
TRBJ2-1,TRBV6-4,CASSVSPTRRGINEQFF
TRBJ2-2,TRBV9,CASSAQRSQGTGELFF
TRBJ2-7,TRBV11-3,CASSSLRDRYEQYF
TRBJ2-3,TRBV5-4,CASSLEASGSTQYF
TRBJ2-1,TRBV6-1,CASSELAGGPYNEQFF
TRBJ2-5,TRBV2,CASSGQGLERETQYF
TRBJ2-1,TRBV11-2,CASRLTGRLYNEQFF
TRBJ2-7,TRBV11-2,CASTQIRNRRETYEQYF
TRBJ1-2,TRBV5-1,CASSMGQGGNGYTF
TRBJ2-7,TRBV18,CASSTRGSGSYEQYF
TRBJ2-1,TRBV18,CASSPAGGFNEQFF
TRBJ1-6,TRBV27,CASSLLNRSGSPPLHF
TRBJ2-5,TRBV3-1/TRBV3-2,CASSQDAGGLQETQYF
TRBJ2-7,TRBV21-1,CASSKKLAGGAYEQYF
TRBJ2-1,TRBV25-1,CASSEQREGWNEQFF
TRBJ2-6,TRBV28,CASSETSGNSRANVLTF
TRBJ2-1,TRBV10-2,CASRGLAGVNEQFF
TRBJ1-1,TRBV18,CASSPATGGTEAFF
TRBJ1-2,TRBV30,CAWKKQGAGGYTF
TRBJ1-5,TRBV12-3/TRBV12-4,CASSPDRTRPQHF
TRBJ2-5,TRBV18,CASSAGTVQETQYF
TRBJ1-1,TRBV7-9,CASSLGQGTMNTEAFF
TRBJ2-5,TRBV11-3,CASSLAPSGYTIQETQYF
TRBJ2-1,TRBV4-3,CASSQGSRSEQFF
TRBJ2-5,TRBV7-2,CASSSRGTSGRGTQYF
TRBJ2-5,TRBV9,CASSRDSHQETQYF
TRBJ2-7,TRBV11-2,CASSSRTGGYGEQYF
TRBJ2-5,TRBV5-5,CASSEPTGWFGSQYF
TRBJ2-7,TRBV25-1,CASSGIGQGSYEQYF
TRBJ2-3,TRBV18,CASSPGTHDTQYF
TRBJ1-5,TRBV6-6,CASSLDRDRNQPQHF
TRBJ1-3,TRBV4-1,CASSQVGSSGNTIYF